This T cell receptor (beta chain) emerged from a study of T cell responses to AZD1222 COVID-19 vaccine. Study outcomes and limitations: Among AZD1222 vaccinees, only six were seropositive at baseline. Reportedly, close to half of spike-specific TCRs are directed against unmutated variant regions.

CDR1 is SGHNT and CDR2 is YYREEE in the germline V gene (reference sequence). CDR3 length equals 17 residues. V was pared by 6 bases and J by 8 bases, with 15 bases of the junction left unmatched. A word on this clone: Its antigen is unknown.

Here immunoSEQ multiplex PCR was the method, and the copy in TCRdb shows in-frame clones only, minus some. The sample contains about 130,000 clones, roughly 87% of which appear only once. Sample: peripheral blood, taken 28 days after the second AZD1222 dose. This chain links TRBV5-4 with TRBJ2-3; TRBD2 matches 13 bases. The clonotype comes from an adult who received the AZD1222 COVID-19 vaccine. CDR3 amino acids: CASTQALAGGLGGTQYF. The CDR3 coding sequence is TGTGCCAGCACCCAGGCACTAGCGGGGGGGCTAGGCGGTACGCAGTATTTT.